This T cell receptor (beta chain) emerged from a study of T cells in Graves' hyperthyroidism and ophthalmopathy. Overall study results and limits: Model output signaled ophthalmopathy a median roughly 6 months ahead of onset.

Trimming shortened V by 3 bases and J by 1 base, and 15 bases separated the two germline ends. The germline gives CDR1 KGHSH, CDR2 LQKENI. The CDR3 has 16 residues. In this sample, this clonotype turned up many times. What it binds is unknown. Amplified TCR beta CDR3 regions came from RNA transcripts. The TCR CDR3 first-round RT-PCR relied on the HTBI primer set. In TCRdb, the multiplex PCR reads were re-called with MiXCR into one record per CDR3 protein. The data contain around 530,000 distinct CDR3 sequences, 15% to 20% of them seen just once; the ten biggest clones take up roughly 18%. The specimen was blood. The chain carries TRBV18 and TRBJ1-1; D not resolved. The clonotype originates from a woman aged 18-30 years with Graves' ophthalmopathy. CDR3 in DNA: TGTGCCAGCTCACCCCAGGTTGGCAGGTCGAACACTGAAGCTTTCTTT. It codes for CASSPQVGRSNTEAFF.